This T cell receptor beta chain came from a study of T cell responses to AZD1222 COVID-19 vaccine. Repertoires were generated with immunoSEQ multiplex PCR, while TCRdb's copy carries only in-frame clones and drops some. Among around 170,000 clones listed, about 90% were seen once. The study's findings and limits: Unmutated variant regions are reportedly targeted by nearly half of spike-specific TCRs. Compared with day 0, the breadth and depth of the Spike-specific TCR repertoire rose significantly after two doses of AZD1222. The sample set comprised mostly white British donors with more females, and clonal diversity was possibly underestimated.

On this clone itself: Its matching antigen is unknown.

This TCR derives from an adult who received the AZD1222 COVID-19 vaccine. The sample was peripheral blood, taken 28 days after the second AZD1222 dose.

The CDR3 region is CASSDLDEQYF. The CDR3 DNA follows: TGTGCCAGCAGTGACTTGGACGAGCAGTACTTC. V is TRBV6-4 and J is TRBJ2-7; D gene uncertain. Germline values: CDR1 MRHNA, CDR2 SNTAGT. The CDR3 consists of 11 residues. Trimming shortened V by 1 base and J by 5 bases, and 3 bases separated the two germline ends.